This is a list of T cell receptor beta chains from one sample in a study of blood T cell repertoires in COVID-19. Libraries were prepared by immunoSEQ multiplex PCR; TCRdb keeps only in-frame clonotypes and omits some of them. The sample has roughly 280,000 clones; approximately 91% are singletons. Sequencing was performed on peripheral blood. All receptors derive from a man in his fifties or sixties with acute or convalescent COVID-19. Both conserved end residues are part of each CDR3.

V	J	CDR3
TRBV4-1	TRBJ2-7	CASSEGQGLTYEQYF
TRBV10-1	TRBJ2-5	CARPGGPGKTQYF
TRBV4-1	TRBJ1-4	CASADRPSEKLFF
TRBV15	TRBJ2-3	CATSRGGQGAVDTQYF
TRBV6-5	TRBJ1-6	CASRTETSNSPLHF
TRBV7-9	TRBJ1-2	CASSFDSGRGNYGYTF
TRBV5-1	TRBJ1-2	CASSEGATIYGYTF
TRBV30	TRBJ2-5	CAWSSTGVGETQYF
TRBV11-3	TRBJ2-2	CASSRGGPGELFF
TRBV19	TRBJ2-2	CASIPGLRNTGELFF
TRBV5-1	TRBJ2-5	CASSFVAGGPDETQYF
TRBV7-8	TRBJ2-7	CASSLVGGSYEQYF
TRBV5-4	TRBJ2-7	CASSMDRSSYEQYF
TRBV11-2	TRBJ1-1	CASSTTQNTEAFF
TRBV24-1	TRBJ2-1	CATSDFGEARQFF
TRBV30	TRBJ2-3	CAWSQTGDTQYF
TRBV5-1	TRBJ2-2	CASSWGTSGGPNTGELFF
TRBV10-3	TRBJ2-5	CAISESGPWSETQYF
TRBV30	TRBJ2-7	CAWSVLGDREVYEQYF
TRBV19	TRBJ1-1	CASSIFGPALAGTEAFF
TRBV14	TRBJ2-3	CASSQVGRGAVSDTQYF
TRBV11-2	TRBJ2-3	CASSLIGGATDTQYF
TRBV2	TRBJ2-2	CASSAEGSPLSGELFF
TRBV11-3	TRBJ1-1	CASSSDWNTEAFF
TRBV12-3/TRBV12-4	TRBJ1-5	CASSFGDNQPQHF
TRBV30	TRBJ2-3	CAWNGGITRGTQYF
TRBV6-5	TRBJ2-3	CASSRGGLGTDTQYF
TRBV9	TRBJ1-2	CASSGWGRGPPYGYTF
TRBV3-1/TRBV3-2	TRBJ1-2	CASSRQDYGYTF
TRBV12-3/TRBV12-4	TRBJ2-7	CASSRQGYEQYF
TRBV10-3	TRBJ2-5	CAISEGLAGGQETQYF
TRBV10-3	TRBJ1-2	CAIRTRDSHGYGYTF
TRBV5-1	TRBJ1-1	CASSAGVSGTEAFF
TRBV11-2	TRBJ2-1	CASSRAVEQFF
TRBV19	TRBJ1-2	CASSIDRGKGYTF
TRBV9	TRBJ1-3	CASSVGQGSGNTIYF
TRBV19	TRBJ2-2	CASSTNTGELFF
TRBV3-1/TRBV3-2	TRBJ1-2	CASSQVDSYYGYTF
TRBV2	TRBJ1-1	CASSRRQGGLMNTEAFF
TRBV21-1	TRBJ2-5	CASSKVTSSHQETQYF
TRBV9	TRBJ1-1	CASSKGALDTEAFF
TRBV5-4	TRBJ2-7	CASSLGAAGGYEQYF
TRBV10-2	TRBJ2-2	CASRSRAGNTGELFF